Presented here are 23 T cell receptor beta chains from one specimen sequenced in a study of T cell clusters in autoimmune cytopenias. TRB was amplified by touch-down multiplex PCR, primer pools A and B combined. TCRdb derives one entry per CDR3 protein from the multiplex PCR reads, leaving out DNA. Seen in this sample are 6,000 to 6,500 distinct CDR3 sequences; the ten most common clones hold roughly 8%. TRB was amplified from about 250 ng of peripheral blood genomic DNA per sample. These data were likewise used in another study, on T cell repertoires in aging, cancer and after chemotherapy.

Sample: peripheral blood. These receptors came from a human donor in good health.

The chain is built from TRBV12-3 or TRBV12-4 and TRBJ2-7; TCRdb's D call of TRBD1 is untestable without DNA. There are 14 residues in the CDR3. CDR3 region: CASSPVDGSYEQYF.

Judged by frequency, this clonotype is medium-sized (0.01 to 0.1%). The chain links TRBV6-5 to TRBJ2-7; TCRdb indicates TRBD2, and absent DNA this call remains unverified. Germline-derived CDR1 and CDR2 are MNHEY and SVGAGI. The CDR3 extends over 13 amino acids. The CDR3 sequence is CASSAGRSYEQYF.

The rearrangement joins TRBV11-3 to TRBJ2-3; TCRdb reports TRBD2, a call that lacks DNA to check it against. The germline gives CDR1 SGHNT, CDR2 YENEEA. The CDR3 length is 16 residues. The CDR3 loop is CASSLGTSGDSDTQYF.

This clonotype is identified as medium-sized from frequency. V is TRBV6-5 and J is TRBJ1-2. CDR3 size: 13 residues. Germline-derived CDR1 and CDR2 are MNHEY and SVGAGI. The CDR3 region is CASRPLPYYGYTF.

The chain joins TRBV6-5 to TRBJ1-1. There are 12 residues in the CDR3. The germline gives CDR1 MNHEY, CDR2 SVGAGI. The CDR3 sequence is CASRGFNTEAFF.

This clonotype is classed as medium-sized (0.01 to 0.1%) by frequency. The J gene is TRBJ1-5, the V gene TRBV5-7; with no DNA, the TCRdb D assignment of TRBD1 cannot be verified. TRBV5-7 is reported as an ORF; its role is uncertain. The CDR3 runs 18 residues. This CDR3 reads CASSLAPDRAGGNQPQHF.

The V gene is TRBV6-5, the J gene TRBJ1-5; TCRdb returns TRBD1, unconfirmable since there is no DNA. This CDR3 region has 17 residues. Germline CDR1 reads MNHEY; CDR2 reads SVGAGI. The CDR3 here is CASSWGRGAHDNQPQHF.

By frequency, this clonotype registers medium-sized (0.01 to 0.1%). The rearrangement uses TRBV27 and TRBJ2-7; TCRdb outputs TRBD2, but without DNA this stays unchecked. Germline V gene data show CDR1 as MNHEY and CDR2 as SMNVEV (reference sequence). The CDR3 loop spans 15 amino acids. The CDR3 spells CASSPQGGTSYEQYF.

V and J are TRBV19 and TRBJ2-4; TCRdb returns TRBD2, unconfirmable since there is no DNA. The CDR3 has 16 amino acids. CDR1 LNHDA and CDR2 SQIVND come from the germline V gene (reference sequence). CDR3 sequence: CASGTSGIEAKNIQYF.

The chain has TRBV27 and TRBJ1-5. CDR1 and CDR2 from the germline V gene are MNHEY and SMNVEV (reference sequence). The CDR3 runs 13 residues. The chain's CDR3 is CASSFRVGQPQHF.

By frequency, this clonotype is medium-sized (0.01 to 0.1%). The chain uses TRBV29-1 and TRBJ2-1; TCRdb's D call of TRBD2 is untestable without DNA. The CDR3 has 14 residues. Germline V lookup: CDR1 SQVTM, CDR2 ANQGSEA. The chain's CDR3 is CSVERLAGGNEQFF.

The J gene is TRBJ2-7, the V gene TRBV6-1; lacking DNA, the TRBD1 call made by TCRdb goes unchecked. This CDR3 has 14 amino acids. From germline, CDR1 is MNHNS and CDR2 SASEGT. The CDR3 region is CASSYWTGSYEKYF.

The chain employs TRBV6-2 or TRBV6-3 and TRBJ2-2; as DNA is missing, the TRBD2 call by TCRdb cannot be tested. This CDR3 region has 12 residues. CDR1 is MNHEY, CDR2 SVGEGT, per germline. CDR3 residues: CASTTSSGELFF.

In terms of frequency, this clonotype is medium-sized. The CDR3 region is CASSIVQANTEAFF. V is TRBV19 and J is TRBJ1-1; TCRdb outputs TRBD1, but without DNA this stays unchecked. Germline-derived CDR1 and CDR2 are LNHDA and SQIVND (reference sequence). The CDR3 is made up of 14 amino acids.

This chain uses TRBV6-2 or TRBV6-3 with TRBJ1-5. This CDR3 comprises 13 residues. Germline values: CDR1 MNHEY, CDR2 SVGEGT. This CDR3 reads CASSAKGYQPQHF.

This chain joins TRBV7-2 and TRBJ1-2; checking the TCRdb D call of TRBD1 is not possible without DNA. CDR1 is SGHTA and CDR2 is FQGNSA in the germline V gene. This CDR3 comprises 13 residues. The CDR3 loop reads CASSLGQTTGYTF.

CDR3 amino acids: CASSLWTGGTEAFF. V usage is TRBV27 and J usage is TRBJ1-1; the TCRdb D gene call, TRBD1, has no DNA to confirm it. Looked up from germline, CDR1 is MNHEY and CDR2 is SMNVEV (reference sequence). The CDR3 is 14 residues long.

This clonotype registers medium-sized by frequency. V is TRBV5-6 and J is TRBJ2-6. Per the germline V gene, CDR1 is SGHDT and CDR2 is YYEEEE. The CDR3 runs to 13 residues. This chain's CDR3 is CASSPAGANVLTF. The whole variable domain, remainder taken from reference TRBV5-6 and TRBJ2-6, is DAGVTQSPTHLIKTRGQQVTLRCSPKSGHDTVSWYQQALGQGPQFIFQYYEEEERQRGNFPDRFSGHQFPNYSSELNVNALLLGDSALYLCASSPAGANVLTFGAGSRLTVL.

The rearrangement links TRBV20-1 to TRBJ1-2; no DNA is available, so the TRBD1 call from TCRdb remains unchecked. The CDR3 runs to 13 residues. CDR1 is DFQATT, CDR2 SNEGSKA, per germline (reference sequence). CDR3 residues: CSASPDRGYGYTF.

This clonotype ranks as medium-sized in terms of frequency. V is TRBV29-1 and J is TRBJ1-2; the D call from TCRdb, TRBD1, cannot be confirmed without DNA. Germline V gene data show CDR1 as SQVTM and CDR2 as ANQGSEA. CDR3 length: 13 residues. CDR3 loop: CSVEVPAGYGYTF.

The rearrangement uses TRBV29-1 and TRBJ2-4. The CDR3 is made up of 12 amino acids. Germline CDR1 is SQVTM and CDR2 is ANQGSEA. This CDR3 reads CSVESGKNIQYF. The full variable domain, its missing parts supplied by reference TRBV29-1 and TRBJ2-4, is SAVISQKPSRDICQRGTSLTIQCQVDSQVTMMFWYRQQPGQSLTLIATANQGSEATYESGFVIDKFPISRPNLTFSTLTVSNMSPEDSSIYLCSVESGKNIQYFGAGTRLSVL.

This chain uses TRBV7-6 with TRBJ2-7; TCRdb's D call, TRBD2, is unchecked because there is no DNA. Germline CDR1 reads SGHVS; CDR2 reads FNYEAQ. The CDR3 runs to 14 residues. The CDR3 spells CASSLDWGAYEQYF.

The chain has TRBV6-1 and TRBJ1-6. The CDR3 covers 14 residues. The germline V gene encodes CDR1 MNHNS and CDR2 SASEGT. CDR3 residues: CASRPTSSSSPLHF.